This entry is about one T cell receptor beta chain. For repertoire sequencing, the TCR beta CDR3 regions were amplified from RNA transcripts. The workflow started with a first-round RT-PCR run with HTBI primers and then moved on to a second-round multiplex PCR. TCRdb re-called the multiplex PCR reads with MiXCR, one entry per CDR3 protein. This table has over 150,000 distinct CDR3 sequences, under 40% appearing once. The sample originates from a study of Graves' ophthalmopathy and Graves' hyperthyroidism. Germline V gene sequence: CDR1 MNHEY, CDR2 SVGEGT. The V and J ends lost 0 bases and 9 bases, in that order; junction bases with no gene match: 2. The CDR3 totals 13 residues.

Material for sequencing was peripheral blood. This chain connects TRBV6-2 or TRBV6-3 to TRBJ2-7; 10 bases map to TRBD2. The sequence was obtained from a woman aged 40 to 49 with Graves' ophthalmopathy. CDR3: CASSYSLAGVQYF. CDR3 in DNA: TGTGCCAGCAGTTACTCGCTAGCGGGAGTGCAGTACTTC.